These 27 T cell receptor beta chains share one sample of origin, sequenced in a study of blood T cells in healthy people across ages. A J-beta primer mix and a sample-barcoded 5' primer were used in a second PCR of roughly 6 to 11 cycles. TCRdb processed the 5' RACE reads anew with MiXCR; each CDR3 protein has one entry. Of over 1,500,000 distinct CDR3 sequences in the sample, roughly 52% were seen once. The sequencing sample was made of blood. The receptor source for this set is a woman aged 40 to 50 in good health.

About this clonotype itself: The junction departs from germline at one end; a sequencing error may be responsible. The rearrangement links TRBV10-3 to TRBJ1-1; 11 positions match TRBD1. Germline CDR1 and CDR2: ENHRY and SYGVKD. This CDR3 has 14 residues. The CDR3 DNA is TGTACCATCAGTGGGACAGGGGGGGACACTGAAGCTTTCTTT. Amino acids: CTISGTGGDTEAFF.

This clonotype appeared a few times. The genes are TRBV27 and TRBJ2-1; D remains ambiguous. The CDR3 sequence is 11 residues long. CDR1 MNHEY and CDR2 SMNVEV come from the germline V gene (reference sequence). Trimming stripped 4 bases from V and 9 bases from J, with 7 bases between. Here the CDR3 reads CASSSQREQFF. As DNA, the CDR3 is TGTGCCAGCAGTTCGCAGCGTGAGCAGTTCTTC.

This clonotype was seen repeatedly, ten times or more. The junction differs from germline at one of its ends, possibly a read error. The rearrangement links TRBV4-1 to TRBJ2-5; 7 nucleotides line up with TRBD2. The CDR3 is 14 residues long. Germline CDR1 and CDR2: MGHRA and YSYEKL. In DNA form, the CDR3 reads TGTGCCAGCAGCCAAGTTGGGGGGGAAGAGACCCAGTACTTC. Translating gives CASSQVGGEETQYF.

This clonotype was recorded a few times. V is TRBV7-8 and J is TRBJ2-1; D is perhaps TRBD1 or TRBD2 (5 bases each). Germline CDR1 reads SGHVS; CDR2 reads FQNEAQ. Between the trimmed V and J ends, which lost 4 bases and 10 bases, there was a span of 11 bases. CDR3 length equals 12 residues. Written as DNA, the CDR3 is TGTGCCAGCAGCTCGGGACCCGGAGAGCAGTTCTTC. This codes for CASSSGPGEQFF.

The rearrangement links TRBV15 to TRBJ2-7; weak D call: TRBD1 (5 bases). The CDR3 loop spans 13 amino acids. Trimming stripped 5 bases from V and 5 bases from J, with 13 bases between. In germline, CDR1 is LNHNV, CDR2 YYDKDF (reference sequence). DNA for the CDR3: TGTGCCACCAGCGCGGACAATTCCCACGAGCAGTACTTC. This translates into CATSADNSHEQYF.

In its sample, this clonotype was seen once. The J gene is TRBJ2-1, the V gene TRBV27; 7 bases align to TRBD2. CDR3 length equals 14 residues. Germline loops: CDR1 MNHEY, CDR2 SMNVEV (reference sequence). V was pared by 4 bases and J by 7 bases, with 7 bases of the junction left unmatched. Written as DNA, the CDR3 is TGTGCCAGCAGTTCCAGGACTAGGGGAAATGAGCAGTTCTTC. Amino acids: CASSSRTRGNEQFF.

This clonotype has just a few counts. This sequence joins TRBV28 and TRBJ2-1, with D perhaps matching TRBD1 or TRBD2 (5 bases each). Germline V gives CDR1 MDHEN, CDR2 SYDVKM. The CDR3 length is 16 residues. The V end was cut by 6 bases, the J end by 2 bases, with 17 bases between. The chain's CDR3 is CASRGVGLFPYNEQFF. For the CDR3, the DNA is TGTGCCAGCAGGGGGGTAGGCCTATTTCCCTACAATGAGCAGTTCTTC.

About this clonotype: One end of the junction fails to match germline, which may point to a read error. The chain carries TRBV27 and TRBJ2-3; D tentatively fits TRBD1 or TRBD2 (5 bases each). This CDR3 is 15 amino acids long. Germline V CDR1 and CDR2: MNHEY, SMNVEV (reference sequence). Here the CDR3 reads CASSLSRASTGTQYF. The DNA of the CDR3 is TGTGCCAGCAGTTTATCCAGAGCTAGCACAGGTACGCAGTATTTT.

CDR3 residues: CAISSNAANINSPLHF. Here the CDR3 DNA reads TGTGCCATCAGTTCCAACGCAGCTAACATTAATTCACCCCTCCACTTT. This chain uses TRBV10-3 with TRBJ1-6; D gene uncertain. Germline lookup yields CDR1 ENHRY and CDR2 SYGVKD. With 5 bases removed from V and 6 bases from J, the gap between germline ends came to 17 bases. This CDR3 region has 16 residues.

The V and J genes are TRBV9 and TRBJ2-3, with 13 bases aligning to TRBD2. This CDR3 has 19 residues. The junction had 10 bases not matched to a gene; V was cut back by 3 bases and J by 0 bases. Germline lookup yields CDR1 SGDLS and CDR2 YYNGEE. The CDR3 loop is CASSAGLAGASFSTDTQYF. Written as DNA, the CDR3 is TGTGCCAGCAGCGCTGGACTAGCGGGGGCCAGTTTTAGCACAGATACGCAGTATTTT.

The gene calls are TRBV20-1 and TRBJ2-1; tentative D call: TRBD2 (6 bases). Looked up from germline, CDR1 is DFQATT and CDR2 is SNEGSKA (reference sequence). Deletions cut 5 bases from V and 6 bases from J, with 17 bases between. The CDR3 runs to 14 residues. CDR3 region: CSALTGFGGNEQFF. CDR3 nucleotides: TGCAGTGCTCTTACTGGGTTCGGGGGCAATGAGCAGTTCTTC.

The sample holds a few counts of this clonotype. The rearrangement uses TRBV5-6 and TRBJ1-6; 8 bases line up with TRBD1. This CDR3 spans 15 amino acids. Trimming took 4 bases from V and 7 from J; bases not matched to a gene: 7. CDR1 is SGHDT and CDR2 is YYEEEE in the germline V gene. The CDR3 DNA sequence: TGTGCCAGCAGCCCTGGGGACAGGAACAATTCACCCCTCCACTTT. Translation: CASSPGDRNNSPLHF.

This chain connects TRBV7-2 to TRBJ1-2; D not certain. The CDR3 loop spans 11 amino acids. Germline values: CDR1 SGHTA, CDR2 FQGNSA. V lost 5 bases, J lost 7 bases, and 8 bases lay in between. Here the CDR3 reads CASSLAIGYTF. Written as DNA, the CDR3 is TGTGCCAGCAGCCTCGCGATTGGCTACACCTTC. Full variable domain (rest looked up from reference TRBV7-2 and TRBJ1-2): GAGVSQSPSNKVTEKGKDVELRCDPISGHTALYWYRQSLGQGLEFLIYFQGNSAPDKSGLPSDRFSAERTGGSVSTLTIQRTQQEDSAVYLCASSLAIGYTFGSGTRLTVV.

In its sample, this clonotype was seen once. The chain carries TRBV5-1 and TRBJ2-7; no definite D call. The germline V and J ends were trimmed by 1 base and 1 base, with 15 bases remaining between them. This CDR3 has 16 amino acids. Germline CDR1 and CDR2: SGHRS and YFSETQ. Written as DNA, the CDR3 is TGCGCCAGCAGCTTGTATGGCCAAAAAGGTTCCTACGAGCAGTACTTC. It encodes CASSLYGQKGSYEQYF.

The gene calls are TRBV7-9 and TRBJ2-1; 9 bases are shared with TRBD2. Per germline, CDR1 SEHNR and CDR2 FQNEAQ (reference sequence). V was pared by 5 bases and J by 6 bases, with 11 bases of the junction left unmatched. The CDR3 sequence is 16 residues long. The CDR3 loop is CASSPLGRGGGNEQFF. In nucleotides, the CDR3 is TGTGCCAGCAGCCCTCTCGGGCGGGGGGGCGGCAATGAGCAGTTCTTC.

The chain carries TRBV27 and TRBJ2-3; D assignment may be TRBD1 or TRBD2 (5 bases each). Germline CDR1 is MNHEY and CDR2 is SMNVEV (reference sequence). V lost 6 bases and J 4 bases, leaving 11 bases between the germline ends. The CDR3 totals 13 residues. The CDR3 bases are TGTGCCAGCAGGGGACGGTTCCCAGATACGCAGTATTTT. Amino acids: CASRGRFPDTQYF.

With respect to this clonotype: One end of the junction varies from germline; a read error may be responsible. This chain links TRBV24-1 with TRBJ1-2, with 7 bases identical to TRBD1. The CDR3 is made up of 14 amino acids. Germline V gives CDR1 KGHDR, CDR2 SFDVKD. CDR3 DNA: TGTGCCACCAGGGATTCCGGGACAGTCTATGGCTACACCTTC. Translating it yields CATRDSGTVYGYTF.

The genes are TRBV24-1 and TRBJ2-5; D uncertain. Germline-derived CDR1 and CDR2 are KGHDR and SFDVKD. This CDR3 is built from 15 residues. Trimming shortened V by 1 base and J by 11 bases, and 19 bases separated the two germline ends. In DNA, the CDR3 is TGTGCCACCAGTGATTTAAGGTTCTCCTACAATGAGCAGTACTTC. Amino acid sequence: CATSDLRFSYNEQYF.

The V call is TRBV2, the J call TRBJ2-5, with 8 bases aligning to TRBD2. CDR1 is SNHLY and CDR2 is FYNNEI in the germline V gene. Losses at the gene ends were 4 bases for V and 11 bases for J; bases not matched to a gene: 18. The CDR3 runs to 16 residues. CDR3 sequence (DNA): TGTGCCAGCAGTGGACTCCGGGGGGGATCCTACAATGAGCAGTACTTC. Its translation: CASSGLRGGSYNEQYF.

On this clonotype itself: A read error may explain this, as a much larger clone is one base away. V usage is TRBV5-1 and J usage is TRBJ2-7; D remains unclear. This CDR3 is built from 14 residues. In germline, CDR1 is SGHRS, CDR2 YFSETQ. V shed 4 bases and J shed 1 base, with 12 bases lying between them. The CDR3 spells CASSVDPVSYEQYF. The DNA of the CDR3 is TGCGCCAGCAGCGTGGATCCGGTTTCCTACGAGCAGTACTTC.

The genes are TRBV4-1 and TRBJ2-1, with 10 nucleotides matching TRBD2. The length of the CDR3 is 16 residues. Germline CDR1 MGHRA, CDR2 YSYEKL. V dropped 0 bases and J dropped 7; count of bases not matched to a gene: 6. CDR3 DNA: TGCGCCAGCAGCCAAGATATAGCGGGGGGTGGGAATGAGCAGTTCTTC. Its translation: CASSQDIAGGGNEQFF.

This rearrangement joins TRBV28 to TRBJ1-1; D is possibly TRBD1 (5 bases). Germline CDR1 and CDR2: MDHEN and SYDVKM. Trimming pared 6 bases from V and 11 bases from J, leaving 19 bases between. This CDR3 contains 13 residues. The CDR3 DNA reads TGTGCCAGCAGCCAAGAGGGGCATCGTGAGGCTTTCTTT. Amino acids: CASSQEGHREAFF.

This clonotype was seen more than once but under ten times. This rearrangement joins TRBV28 to TRBJ2-5; D possibly corresponds to TRBD1 (6 bases). This CDR3 comprises 15 residues. Germline CDR1 and CDR2: MDHEN and SYDVKM. The V and J ends lost 6 bases and 5 bases respectively, with 19 bases between them. CDR3 nucleotide sequence: TGTGCCAGCAGCTGGGCGCAGGGGTGGGGGGAGACCCAGTACTTC. This gives the protein CASSWAQGWGETQYF.

This chain uses TRBV4-3 with TRBJ1-2; tentative D call: TRBD1 (6 bases). The CDR3 loop spans 18 amino acids. In germline, CDR1 is LGHNA, CDR2 YSLEER. The germline V and J ends were trimmed by 0 bases and 4 bases, with 21 bases remaining between them. CDR3 sequence (DNA): TGCGCCAGCAGCCAAGATGGGCCAGGGGATGCCCCATTCTATGGCTACACCTTC. As protein: CASSQDGPGDAPFYGYTF.

The chain has TRBV7-9 and TRBJ2-7; D perhaps matches TRBD2 (5 bases). Looked up from germline, CDR1 is SEHNR and CDR2 is FQNEAQ (reference sequence). This CDR3 region has 16 residues. Trimming took off 7 bases at V and 3 bases at J, with 22 bases between the two ends. CDR3 DNA sequence: TGTGCCAGCACCGATGGAGGAGGCCTCGCAAGCTACGAGCAGTACTTC. This translates into CASTDGGGLASYEQYF.

The chain has TRBV29-1 and TRBJ2-3; D is undetermined. The ends were cut back, 5 bases at V and 4 bases at J, with 13 bases in the middle. Germline V gives CDR1 SQVTM, CDR2 ANQGSEA. The CDR3 is 13 amino acids. The CDR3 is CSVKEGWADTQYF. The CDR3 DNA is TGCAGCGTTAAGGAAGGCTGGGCAGATACGCAGTATTTT.

The rearrangement uses TRBV7-9 and TRBJ2-3, with 12 nucleotides matching TRBD2. This CDR3 is 16 amino acids long. Germline assignment: CDR1 SEHNR and CDR2 FQNEAQ (reference sequence). V was pared by 4 bases and J by 3 bases, with 5 bases of the junction left unmatched. DNA of the CDR3: TGTGCCAGCAGCTCCCGACTAGCGGGGGAGACAGATACGCAGTATTTT. Encoded protein: CASSSRLAGETDTQYF.